Below, 27 T cell receptor beta chains from the same sample are listed, as sequenced in a study of T cells after yellow fever vaccination (dated by TCRdb to the late 2010s). Library method: 5' RACE. The data were produced on an Illumina HiSeq 2500. TCRdb applied fastp at Q25 and MiXCR to the public reads, then kept only in-frame beta chains. Rows with one shared CDR3 protein collapse into an entry with the most common genes and DNA. The sample table lists just under 30,000 distinct CDR3 sequences, 5% of them with a count of one. Of the sample, about 40% falls within the top ten clones. The intended sense of this specimen's treatment or condition label: live attenuated yellow fever vaccine strain. The source was CD8+ T cells sorted from PBMCs, collected 10 days after the yellow fever booster vaccination. These receptors came from a man aged 25 to 40 who received the YFV17D yellow fever vaccine.

This chain links TRBV28 with TRBJ2-3, with TRBD1 matching over 7 bases. The J segment lost 2 bases and the V segment lost 6 bases, leaving 5 bases of the junction unmatched. The CDR3 has 14 residues. Germline V gene data show CDR1 as MDHEN and CDR2 as SYDVKM. The CDR3 DNA reads as TGTGCCAGCAGCGAGGACAGGTACACAGATACGCAGTATTTT. This encodes CASSEDRYTDTQYF.

This clonotype was recorded at least ten times. The V call is TRBV7-9, the J call TRBJ2-7; TRBD2 matches 13 bases. Germline trimming cut 5 bases from V and 5 bases from J; bases unmatched to any gene: 6. CDR1 SEHNR and CDR2 FQNEAQ come from the germline V gene (reference sequence). The CDR3 loop spans 15 amino acids. This CDR3 reads CASSTGLAGAHEQYF. The CDR3 bases are TGTGCCAGCAGCACCGGACTAGCGGGAGCCCACGAGCAGTACTTC.

At least ten counts were recorded for this clonotype. The chain is built from TRBV20-1 and TRBJ1-2, with TRBD1 identical over 8 bases. V was pared by 5 bases and J by 5 bases, with 4 bases of the junction left unmatched. Germline lookup yields CDR1 DFQATT and CDR2 SNEGSKA (reference sequence). The CDR3 runs to 12 residues. CDR3 DNA sequence: TGCAGTGCTCCGGACAGGGCGTATGGCTACACCTTC. Residues: CSAPDRAYGYTF.

This clonotype was seen at least ten times. This chain uses TRBV29-1 with TRBJ2-1; D unclear. With 8 bases removed from V and 2 bases from J, the gap between germline ends came to 7 bases. This CDR3 spans 11 amino acids. Germline V CDR1 and CDR2: SQVTM, ANQGSEA. DNA for the CDR3: TGCAGCAAAACAACCTACAATGAGCAGTTCTTC. Translating gives CSKTTYNEQFF.

Ten or more counts support this clonotype. The V and J genes are TRBV7-9 and TRBJ1-1; no reliable D call. CDR3 length: 12 amino acids. V lost 5 bases, J lost 4 bases, and 8 bases lay in between. Germline V gene data show CDR1 as SEHNR and CDR2 as FQNEAQ (reference sequence). For the CDR3, the DNA is TGTGCCAGCAGCCATTCCCCCACTGAAGCTTTCTTT. As protein: CASSHSPTEAFF. Together with reference TRBV7-9 and TRBJ1-1, the CDR3 gives the full variable domain: DTGVSQNPRHKITKRGQNVTFRCDPISEHNRLYWYRQTLGQGPEFLTYFQNEAQLEKSRLLSDRFSAERPKGSFSTLEIQRTEQGDSAMYLCASSHSPTEAFFGQGTRLTVV.

This clonotype occurred many times. The chain carries TRBV5-1 and TRBJ1-4, with D uncertain. Germline CDR1 is SGHRS and CDR2 is YFSETQ. CDR3 length: 17 residues. Trimming took off 6 bases at V and 8 bases at J, with 26 bases between the two ends. In DNA form, the CDR3 reads TGCGCCAGCACCCCTTTTGCCCCGAGGGATGGAGGGGAAAAACTGTTTTTT. It encodes CASTPFAPRDGGEKLFF.

This clonotype appeared many times. This chain uses TRBV14 with TRBJ2-1, with TRBD2 matching over 7 bases. The CDR3 has 14 amino acids. V dropped 1 base and J dropped 8; count of bases not matched to a gene: 5. The V gene's germline CDR1 is SGHDN and CDR2 FVKESK. CDR3 sequence reads: CASSQAGRLDEQFF. Here the CDR3 DNA reads TGTGCCAGCAGCCAAGCCGGGAGGCTAGATGAGCAGTTCTTC.

This clonotype was counted at least ten times. The rearrangement links TRBV19 to TRBJ2-4; TRBD2 might be the D (7 bases). V gave up 7 bases and J gave up 0 bases, with 13 bases separating them. The CDR3 runs to 15 residues. Germline V gene data show CDR1 as LNHDA and CDR2 as SQIVND (reference sequence). CDR3 sequence (DNA): TGTGCCAGTACCGCGGGGGCCGGAGCCAAAAACATTCAGTACTTC. It translates to CASTAGAGAKNIQYF.

This clonotype was seen repeatedly, ten times or more. V is TRBV4-2 and J is TRBJ1-2, with 7 bases that match TRBD1. Losses at the gene ends were 0 bases for V and 7 bases for J; bases not matched to a gene: 5. The CDR3 has 14 amino acids. In germline, CDR1 is LGHNA, CDR2 YNFKEQ. CDR3 sequence reads: CASSQEETGSGYTF. The CDR3 region has the DNA TGTGCCAGCAGCCAAGAGGAGACAGGGAGTGGCTACACCTTC.

This clonotype was detected ten times or more. The chain couples TRBV20-1 to TRBJ2-3; 7 nucleotides agree with TRBD1. Germline trimming cut 5 bases from V and 4 bases from J; bases unmatched to any gene: 9. The CDR3 totals 14 residues. Germline V gene data show CDR1 as DFQATT and CDR2 as SNEGSKA (reference sequence). The CDR3 reads CSADSPGQPDTQYF. CDR3 sequence (DNA): TGCAGTGCTGACTCGCCGGGACAGCCAGATACGCAGTATTTT.

In this sample, this clonotype turned up many times. This sequence joins TRBV29-1 and TRBJ2-5; perhaps TRBD2 as D (5 bases). V lost 8 bases and J lost 2, with 15 bases in between. Per the germline V gene, CDR1 is SQVTM and CDR2 is ANQGSEA. The CDR3 runs 13 residues. The CDR3 DNA is TGCAGCCTAACCCGGACGGGACAAGAGACCCAGTACTTC. It specifies CSLTRTGQETQYF.

The table lists this clonotype with a few counts. The V call is TRBV9, the J call TRBJ2-7; 13 bases are a match to TRBD2. The CDR3 totals 15 residues. Germline V lookup: CDR1 SGDLS, CDR2 YYNGEE. Germline trimming cut 3 bases from V and 4 bases from J; bases unmatched to any gene: 4. CDR3 in DNA: TGTGCCAGCAGCGCCGGGACTAGCGGGACGTACGAGCAGTACTTC. This sequence encodes CASSAGTSGTYEQYF.

This clonotype was seen many times. The V gene is TRBV13, the J gene TRBJ2-1; TRBD2 might be the D (5 bases). The CDR3 is 15 amino acids. The V gene's germline CDR1 is PRHDT and CDR2 FYEKMQ (reference sequence). Trimming cost V 5 bases and J 7 bases, with 18 bases left between them. The CDR3 nucleotides are TGTGCCAGCAGCCCCGGAAACGGGATCGGGAATGAGCAGTTCTTC. It specifies CASSPGNGIGNEQFF.

This clonotype was observed at least ten times. This chain uses TRBV24-1 with TRBJ1-2, with 9 bases identical to TRBD1. Germline CDR1 is KGHDR and CDR2 is SFDVKD. V trimming: 9 bases; J trimming: 8 bases; junction bases outside the gene matches: 12. CDR3 size: 14 residues. This CDR3 reads CATPVKGQGDGYTF. The CDR3 nucleotides read TGTGCCACCCCCGTGAAGGGACAGGGCGACGGCTACACCTTC.

This clonotype was seen repeatedly, ten times or more. The chain has TRBV5-1 and TRBJ2-2, with D possibly TRBD1 on 6 matching bases. CDR1 and CDR2 (germline): SGHRS, YFSETQ. CDR3 size: 16 residues. Trimming removed 4 bases from V and 0 bases from J, with 13 bases in between. DNA of the CDR3: TGCGCCAGCAGCCTGACCGGGACAACGAACACCGGGGAGCTGTTTTTT. Protein: CASSLTGTTNTGELFF.

This clonotype was counted at least ten times. The chain joins TRBV6-6 to TRBJ2-3, with unresolved D. CDR1 and CDR2 from the germline V gene are MNHNY and SVGAGI (reference sequence). The V and J ends lost 7 bases and 2 bases respectively, with 13 bases between them. This CDR3 has 14 residues. The CDR3 nucleotides read TGTGCCAGCAACCCCGAACGAATCACAGATACGCAGTATTTT. It encodes CASNPERITDTQYF.

This clonotype showed up many times. V and J are TRBV7-9 and TRBJ2-7; 7 bases align to TRBD1. CDR1 and CDR2 from the germline V gene are SEHNR and FQNEAQ (reference sequence). CDR3 size: 11 residues. V dropped 10 bases and J dropped 3; count of bases not matched to a gene: 3. CDR3: CAINRGYEQYF. The CDR3 DNA is TGTGCCATCAACAGGGGCTACGAGCAGTACTTC.

Many counts were recorded for this clonotype. The CDR3 DNA sequence: TGTGCCAGCAGTTACTCCCAAGGCGGGGAGGGTGAGCAGTTCTTC. It is translated as CASSYSQGGEGEQFF. The chain uses TRBV6-5 and TRBJ2-1, with 7 positions matching TRBD2. CDR1 MNHEY and CDR2 SVGAGI come from the germline V gene. The CDR3 covers 15 residues. V lost 0 bases to trimming and J lost 9 bases; unmatched junction nucleotides: 8.

This clonotype was recorded many times. The V gene is TRBV15, the J gene TRBJ2-5; maybe TRBD2 (7 bases). CDR3 length equals 14 residues. The germline CDR1 and CDR2 sequences are LNHNV and YYDKDF (reference sequence). Trimming pared 1 base from V and 5 bases from J, leaving 11 bases between. CDR3 DNA sequence: TGTGCCACCAGCAGAGTAGGGGGAGGGGAGACCCAGTACTTC. It encodes CATSRVGGGETQYF.

This clonotype was seen repeatedly, ten times or more. This chain joins TRBV7-2 and TRBJ2-1; TRBD2 matches at 9 bases. The CDR3 runs to 17 residues. CDR1 is SGHTA and CDR2 is FQGNSA in the germline V gene. V lost 2 bases, J lost 6 bases, and 11 bases stayed unmatched. For the CDR3, the DNA is TGTGCCAGCAGCTTAAGTCCCGGGACTAGCCCCGGCAATGAGCAGTTCTTC. Translated, it gives CASSLSPGTSPGNEQFF.

At least ten counts were recorded for this clonotype. The gene calls are TRBV29-1 and TRBJ2-5, with D possibly TRBD1 on 6 matching bases. From germline, CDR1 is SQVTM and CDR2 ANQGSEA. The length of the CDR3 is 15 residues. Trimming took off 4 bases at V and 5 bases at J, with 20 bases between the two ends. The DNA for the CDR3 is TGCAGCGTTGGTCCCGTACAGGGACCGGGGGAGACCCAGTACTTC. It codes for CSVGPVQGPGETQYF.

This clonotype was seen a handful of times. V usage is TRBV30 and J usage is TRBJ1-3, with D hard to call. This CDR3 comprises 17 residues. V lost 5 bases and J 8 bases, leaving 28 bases between the germline ends. Germline values: CDR1 GTSNPN, CDR2 SVGIG (reference sequence). The CDR3 bases are TGTGCCTGGGATACACCTTCCCACCGGGAGCTGGGATACACCATATATTTT. Amino acid sequence: CAWDTPSHRELGYTIYF.

As to this clonotype: This may be a read error: a much more frequent sequence differs by one nucleotide. CDR3: CASSQIAGLVTETQYF. CDR3 DNA sequence: TGCGCCAGCAGCCAAATAGCGGGGTTAGTCACAGAGACGCAGTATTTT. This chain joins TRBV4-1 and TRBJ2-3; TRBD2 matches at 8 bases. The CDR3 contains 16 residues. Per the germline V gene, CDR1 is MGHRA and CDR2 is YSYEKL.

This clonotype was observed many times. The chain joins TRBV19 to TRBJ1-5, with TRBD1 as a possible D gene (6 bases). This CDR3 spans 16 amino acids. Germline V gene sequence: CDR1 LNHDA, CDR2 SQIVND (reference sequence). V gave up 1 base and J gave up 7 bases, with 17 bases separating them. As DNA, the CDR3 is TGTGCCAGTAGTATAGGAGCAGGGGCCTTCGGGCAGCCCCAGCATTTT. Translation gives CASSIGAGAFGQPQHF. The variable domain in full, completed from reference TRBV19 and TRBJ1-5, reads DGGITQSPKYLFRKEGQNVTLSCEQNLNHDAMYWYRQDPGQGLRLIYYSQIVNDFQKGDIAEGYSVSREKKESFPLTVTSAQKNPTAFYLCASSIGAGAFGQPQHFGDGTRLSIL.

In its sample, this clonotype was seen many times. J is TRBJ2-7 and V is TRBV23-1; maybe TRBD2 (5 bases). TRBV23-1 is placed among ORFs of uncertain function. V lost 3 bases and J 3 bases, leaving 6 bases between the germline ends. CDR3 length: 12 residues. The CDR3 loop reads CASSHRDYEQYF. The CDR3 region has the DNA TGCGCCAGCAGTCACCGGGACTACGAGCAGTACTTC.

This clonotype occurred many times. The chain employs TRBV7-2 and TRBJ1-1, with unresolved D. The CDR3 covers 15 residues. V gave up 1 base and J gave up 1 base, with 10 bases separating them. The V gene's germline CDR1 is SGHTA and CDR2 FQGNSA. CDR3 sequence: CASSLGLGWNTEAFF. Here the CDR3 DNA reads TGTGCCAGCAGCTTAGGTTTAGGCTGGAACACTGAAGCTTTCTTT.

In this sample, this clonotype turned up many times. The chain links TRBV6-5 to TRBJ2-7; TRBD1 matches 9 bases. Trimming removed 10 bases from V and 3 bases from J; junction bases left unmatched: 7. This CDR3 has 13 amino acids. The germline V gene has CDR1 MNHEY and CDR2 SVGAGI. CDR3 sequence reads: CATLGQGVYEQYF. CDR3 DNA: TGTGCCACTTTGGGACAGGGTGTCTACGAGCAGTACTTC.